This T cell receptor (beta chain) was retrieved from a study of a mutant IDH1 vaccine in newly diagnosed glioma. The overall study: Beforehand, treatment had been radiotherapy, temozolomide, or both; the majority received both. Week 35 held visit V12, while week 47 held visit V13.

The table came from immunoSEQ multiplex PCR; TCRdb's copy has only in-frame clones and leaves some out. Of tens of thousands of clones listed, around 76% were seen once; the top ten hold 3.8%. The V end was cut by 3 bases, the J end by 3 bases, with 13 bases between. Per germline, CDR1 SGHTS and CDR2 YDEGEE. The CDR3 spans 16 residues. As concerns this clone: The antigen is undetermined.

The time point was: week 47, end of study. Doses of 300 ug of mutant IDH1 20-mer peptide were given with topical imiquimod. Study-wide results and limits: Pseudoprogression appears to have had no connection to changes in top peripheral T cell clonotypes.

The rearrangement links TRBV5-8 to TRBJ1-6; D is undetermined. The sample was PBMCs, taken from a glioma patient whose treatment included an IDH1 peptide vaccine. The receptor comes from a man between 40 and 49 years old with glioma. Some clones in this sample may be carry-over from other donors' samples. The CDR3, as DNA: TGTGCCAGCAGCTCACCGACGGTCTACTATAATTCACCCCTCCACTTT. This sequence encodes CASSSPTVYYNSPLHF. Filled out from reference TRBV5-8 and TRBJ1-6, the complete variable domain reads EAGVTQSPTHLIKTRGQQATLRCSPISGHTSVYWYQQALGLGLQFLLWYDEGEERNRGNFPPRFSGRQFPNYSSELNVNALELEDSALYLCASSSPTVYYNSPLHFGNGTRLTVT.